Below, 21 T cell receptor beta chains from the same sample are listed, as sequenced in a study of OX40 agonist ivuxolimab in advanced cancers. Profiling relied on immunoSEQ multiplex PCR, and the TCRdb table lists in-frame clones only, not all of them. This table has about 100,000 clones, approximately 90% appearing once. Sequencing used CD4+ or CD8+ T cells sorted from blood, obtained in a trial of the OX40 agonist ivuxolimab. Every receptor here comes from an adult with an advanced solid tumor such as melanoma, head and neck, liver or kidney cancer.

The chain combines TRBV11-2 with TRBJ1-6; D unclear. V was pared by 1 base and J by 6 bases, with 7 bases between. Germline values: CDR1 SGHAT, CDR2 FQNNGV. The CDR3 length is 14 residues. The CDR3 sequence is CASSLGYRNSPLHF. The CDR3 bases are TGTGCCAGCAGCTTAGGGTACCGTAATTCACCCCTCCACTTT.

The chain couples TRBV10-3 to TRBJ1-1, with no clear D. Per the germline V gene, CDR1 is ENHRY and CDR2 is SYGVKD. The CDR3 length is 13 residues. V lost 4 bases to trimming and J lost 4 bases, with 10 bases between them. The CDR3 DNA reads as TGTGCCATCAGTGGTACTGAGGGCACTGAAGCTTTCTTT. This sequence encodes CAISGTEGTEAFF.

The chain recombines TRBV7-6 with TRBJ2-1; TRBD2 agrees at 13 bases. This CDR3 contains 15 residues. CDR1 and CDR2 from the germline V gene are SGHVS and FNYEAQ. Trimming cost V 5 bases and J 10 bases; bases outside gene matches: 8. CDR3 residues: CASSRSPGLAGEQFF. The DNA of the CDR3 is TGTGCCAGCAGCAGATCCCCGGGACTAGCGGGGGAGCAGTTCTTC.

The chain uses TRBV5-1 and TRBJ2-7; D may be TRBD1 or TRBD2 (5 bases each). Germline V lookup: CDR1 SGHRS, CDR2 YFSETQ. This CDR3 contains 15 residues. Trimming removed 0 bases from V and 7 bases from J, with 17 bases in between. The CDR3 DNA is TGCGCCAGCAGCTTGGAGGGGACGGTGGGCGGAGAGCAGTACTTC. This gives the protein CASSLEGTVGGEQYF. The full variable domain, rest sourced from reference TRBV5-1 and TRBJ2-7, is KAGVTQTPRYLIKTRGQQVTLSCSPISGHRSVSWYQQTPGQGLQFLFEYFSETQRNKGNFPGRFSGRQFSNSRSEMNVSTLELGDSALYLCASSLEGTVGGEQYFGPGTRLTVT.

The DNA for the CDR3 is TGCGCCAGCAGCTTCGTGGGACAGGTTGGCGATGGCTACACCTTC. Protein product: CASSFVGQVGDGYTF. The chain combines TRBV5-1 with TRBJ1-2, with 8 positions matching TRBD1. CDR1 and CDR2 (germline): SGHRS, YFSETQ. The CDR3 consists of 15 residues. Trimming at V came to 2 bases and at J to 6 bases, leaving 9 bases not matched to a gene.

Here the CDR3 DNA reads TGCAGCGTTGAAGATCGGACAGCTGGCTACACCTTC. It is translated as CSVEDRTAGYTF. This chain connects TRBV29-1 to TRBJ1-2; D might be TRBD1 (6 bases). CDR1 and CDR2 from the germline V gene are SQVTM and ANQGSEA. This CDR3 contains 12 residues. Trimming stripped 0 bases from V and 7 bases from J, with 9 bases between.

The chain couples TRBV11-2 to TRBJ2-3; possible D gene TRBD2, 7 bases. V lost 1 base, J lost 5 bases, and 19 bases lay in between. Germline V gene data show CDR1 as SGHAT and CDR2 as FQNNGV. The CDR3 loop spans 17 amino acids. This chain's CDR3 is CASSLGVGGARGDTQYF. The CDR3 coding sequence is TGTGCCAGCAGCTTAGGAGTAGGGGGGGCTAGAGGAGATACGCAGTATTTT.

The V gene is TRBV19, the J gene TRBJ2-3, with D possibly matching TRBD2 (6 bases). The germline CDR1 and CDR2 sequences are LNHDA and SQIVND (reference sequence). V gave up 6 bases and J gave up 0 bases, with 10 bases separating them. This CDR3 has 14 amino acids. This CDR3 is CASRWDSSTDTQYF. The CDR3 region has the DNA TGTGCCAGTAGATGGGACTCTAGCACAGATACGCAGTATTTT.

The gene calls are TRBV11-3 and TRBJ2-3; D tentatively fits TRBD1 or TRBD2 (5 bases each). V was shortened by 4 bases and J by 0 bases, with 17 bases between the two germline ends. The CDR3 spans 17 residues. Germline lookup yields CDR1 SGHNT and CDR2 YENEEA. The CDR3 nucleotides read TGTGCCAGCAGCTGGGGGACCGGCGGGTTCAGCACAGATACGCAGTATTTT. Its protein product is CASSWGTGGFSTDTQYF.

The CDR3 spells CASSLGFERFSYEQYF. The CDR3 DNA reads as TGTGCCAGCAGCTTAGGATTCGAGCGGTTCTCCTACGAGCAGTACTTC. The chain is built from TRBV7-6 and TRBJ2-7; D may be TRBD2 (5 bases). Germline V gene lookup returns CDR1 SGHVS and CDR2 FNYEAQ. CDR3 length: 16 amino acids. V was trimmed by 1 base and J by 0 bases, leaving 13 bases between them.

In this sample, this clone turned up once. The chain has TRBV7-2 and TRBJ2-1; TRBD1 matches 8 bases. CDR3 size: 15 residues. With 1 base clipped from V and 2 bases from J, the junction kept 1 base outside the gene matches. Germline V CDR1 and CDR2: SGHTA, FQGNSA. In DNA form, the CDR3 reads TGTGCCAGCAGCTTAGGACAGGGGACCTACAATGAGCAGTTCTTC. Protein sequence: CASSLGQGTYNEQFF.

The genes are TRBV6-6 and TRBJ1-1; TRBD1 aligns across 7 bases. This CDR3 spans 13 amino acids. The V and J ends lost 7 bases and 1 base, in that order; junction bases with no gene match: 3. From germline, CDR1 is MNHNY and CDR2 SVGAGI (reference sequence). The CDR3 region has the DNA TGTGCCAGCACCAGGGGGGGGAACACTGAAGCTTTCTTT. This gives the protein CASTRGGNTEAFF.

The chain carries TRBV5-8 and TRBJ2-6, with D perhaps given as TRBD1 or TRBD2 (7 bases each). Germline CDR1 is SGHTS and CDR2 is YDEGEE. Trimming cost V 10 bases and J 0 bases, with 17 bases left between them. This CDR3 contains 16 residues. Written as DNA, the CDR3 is TGTGCCTTCCAGGGGGGGTCAAACTCTGGGGCCAACGTCCTGACTTTC. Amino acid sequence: CAFQGGSNSGANVLTF. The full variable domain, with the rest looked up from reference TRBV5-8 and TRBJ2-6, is EAGVTQSPTHLIKTRGQQATLRCSPISGHTSVYWYQQALGLGLQFLLWYDEGEERNRGNFPPRFSGRQFPNYSSELNVNALELEDSALYLCAFQGGSNSGANVLTFGAGSRLTVL.

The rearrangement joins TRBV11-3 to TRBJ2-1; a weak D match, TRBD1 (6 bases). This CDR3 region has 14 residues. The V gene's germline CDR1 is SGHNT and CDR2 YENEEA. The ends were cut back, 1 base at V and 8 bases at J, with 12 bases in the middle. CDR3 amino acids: CASSLGTGRDEQFF. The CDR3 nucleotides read TGTGCCAGCAGCTTAGGAACAGGGCGCGATGAGCAGTTCTTC.

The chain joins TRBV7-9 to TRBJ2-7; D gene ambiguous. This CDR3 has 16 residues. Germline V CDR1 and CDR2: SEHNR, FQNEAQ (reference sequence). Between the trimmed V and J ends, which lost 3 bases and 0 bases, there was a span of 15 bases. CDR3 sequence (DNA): TGTGCCAGCAGCTTGTCAGACAAGATGAGCTCCTACGAGCAGTACTTC. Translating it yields CASSLSDKMSSYEQYF.

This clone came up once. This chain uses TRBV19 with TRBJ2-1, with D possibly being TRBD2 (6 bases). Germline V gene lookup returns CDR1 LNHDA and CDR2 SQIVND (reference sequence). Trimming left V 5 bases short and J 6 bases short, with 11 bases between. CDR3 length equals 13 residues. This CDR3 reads CASSGTGLNEQFF. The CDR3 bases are TGTGCCAGTAGTGGGACTGGACTCAATGAGCAGTTCTTC.

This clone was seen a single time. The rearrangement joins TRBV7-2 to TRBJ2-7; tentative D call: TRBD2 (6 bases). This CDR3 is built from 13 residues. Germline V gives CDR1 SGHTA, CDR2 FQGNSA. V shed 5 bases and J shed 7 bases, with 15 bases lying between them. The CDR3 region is CASSRPSVEEQYF. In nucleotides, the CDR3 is TGTGCCAGCAGCCGACCTAGCGTAGAAGAGCAGTACTTC.

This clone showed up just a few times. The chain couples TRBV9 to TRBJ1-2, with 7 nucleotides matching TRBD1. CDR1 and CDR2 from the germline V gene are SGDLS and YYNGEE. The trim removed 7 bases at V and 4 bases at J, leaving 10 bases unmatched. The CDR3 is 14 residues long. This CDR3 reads CASSGTALVYGYTF. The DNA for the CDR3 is TGTGCCAGCTCCGGGACAGCTCTGGTCTATGGCTACACCTTC.

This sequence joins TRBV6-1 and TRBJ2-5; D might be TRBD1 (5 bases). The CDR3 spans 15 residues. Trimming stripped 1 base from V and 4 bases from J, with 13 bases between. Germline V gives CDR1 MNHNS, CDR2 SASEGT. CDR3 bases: TGTGCCAGCAGTGAAGAAGCGTGGACAATAGAGACCCAGTACTTC. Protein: CASSEEAWTIETQYF.

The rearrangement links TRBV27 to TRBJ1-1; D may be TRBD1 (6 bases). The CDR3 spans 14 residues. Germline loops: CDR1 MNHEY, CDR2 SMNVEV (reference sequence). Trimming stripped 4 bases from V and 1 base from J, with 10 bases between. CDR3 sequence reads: CASSYGDKNTEAFF. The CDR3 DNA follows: TGTGCCAGCAGTTACGGGGACAAGAACACTGAAGCTTTCTTT.

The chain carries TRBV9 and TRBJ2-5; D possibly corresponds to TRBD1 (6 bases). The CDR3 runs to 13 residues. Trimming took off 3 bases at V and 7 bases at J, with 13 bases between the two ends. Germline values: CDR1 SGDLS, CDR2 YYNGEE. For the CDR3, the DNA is TGTGCCAGCAGCGCCGGGTCACAGGGGACCCAGTACTTC. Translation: CASSAGSQGTQYF.